This T cell receptor (beta chain) was recovered during a study of blood T cell repertoires in COVID-19 (TCRdb year 2020). At the level of the whole study: Samples from collaborators originated in the United States, Italy and Spain and spanned both the acute and convalescent phases of COVID-19. The material from the prospective study consisted of cDNA or gDNA derived from T cells, B-cell-depleted T cells, or PBMCs. The dataset comprised deeply sampled blood TCRbeta repertoires from subjects exposed to, actively infected with, or recovered from COVID-19. The repertoires were made available in a free public database intended to serve as a resource for research on the immune response to SARS-CoV-2. The samples were drawn from two sources: the first 160 participants of the ongoing ImmuneRACE study, and fewer than 1,500 subjects contributed by 6 global collaborators. The sample metadata nearly always contained a de-identified subject ID, COVID-19 status, age in years and sex. Where available, HLA class I and class II types were taken from metadata supplied by the sample provider and were not determined by assay-based typing.

TCRbeta CDR3 regions were amplified from genomic DNA using the immunoSEQ Assay, a bias-controlled multiplex PCR. Under the source paper's analysis protocol: Within the assay, amplification of reference gene primers was used to estimate how many nucleated cells each sample contained. Sequence reads were collapsed and filtered to measure the absolute abundance of every unique TCRbeta CDR3 rearrangement. For each sample, productive Simpson clonality was calculated by taking the square root of Simpson's diversity index across productive rearrangements. The table comes from immuneACCESS by way of TCRdb, which keeps in-frame sequences with V and J called. Part of the clones is missing from these tables; in studies checked, under half for an unresolved V gene and the rest for unknown reasons. Clone size and V and J calls were adopted from that table, with D and trimming inferred from the DNA. The sample table records around 250,000 clones; around 83% of these occur just once. The ten largest account for under 8% of the sample.

Summary of the overall study and its limitations: Clinical and demographic metadata were provided uncurated, with the amount varying by source and participant.

As to this clone: Its antigen has not been determined. No qualities accompany the bases; no much larger clone lies one base away.

The CDR3 starts with the cysteine, ends with the phenylalanine, and has 15 residues. Of the read, only the CDR3 DNA is kept; its 45 bases are in frame from base 1. According to the germline V gene, CDR1 reads LGHNA and CDR2 reads YNFKEQ. V loses 2 bases of germline sequence and J loses 0 bases, and the interval between the two ends is 8 bases. Participants in the prospective study were aged about 18 to 95 years, lived in over 20 United States geographic areas, and enrolled through a virtual design. In the prospective study, participants were assigned to cohorts based on the clinical history participants reported in a screening survey and a study questionnaire. A participant counted as exposed if, within 2 weeks of entering the study, that participant had been in contact with someone who had a PCR-confirmed or clinician-diagnosed COVID-19 case. In the prospective study, mobile phlebotomists collected whole blood, serum and a nasopharyngeal or oropharyngeal swab from each participant. Additional blood draws and questionnaires over a roughly two-month period could optionally be provided by prospective study participants. Prospective study blood samples were shipped either frozen or at room temperature before DNA extraction.

The sample consisted of PBMCs or T cells enriched from blood (not recorded which). This TCR derives from a woman aged 45 to 65 who had been exposed to COVID-19. The rearranged segments are TRBV4-2 and TRBJ1-3; the D gene is possibly TRBD1, with 5 bases matching. The sequenced DNA is TGTGCCAGCAGCCAACAACAGGCCTCTGGAAACACCATATATTTT. This codes for CASSQQQASGNTIYF.